Below are 18 T cell receptor beta chains sequenced from a single sample in a study of shared clonotypes between healthy human individuals. Clones were sequenced by immunoSEQ multiplex PCR, and TCRdb holds only the in-frame ones, with some missing. The data hold roughly 550,000 clones, with 95% observed a single time. CD45RO-negative, CCR7-selected cells formed the naive CD8 fraction, which excluded terminally differentiated effector memory CD45RA+ cells. The specimen sequenced was naive CD8+ T cells sorted from blood. The receptors here all came from a woman in her twenties or thirties in good health.

The chain is built from TRBV28 and TRBJ1-3; D is undetermined. This CDR3 contains 16 residues. Trimming left V 3 bases short and J 0 bases short, with 12 bases between. Germline CDR1 MDHEN, CDR2 SYDVKM. The CDR3 DNA reads as TGTGCCAGCAGTTTTCGAGGACTCGACTCTGGAAACACCATATATTTT. Its translation is CASSFRGLDSGNTIYF.

This clone was found once. This rearrangement joins TRBV5-1 to TRBJ2-5; D is uncertain. The V gene's germline CDR1 is SGHRS and CDR2 YFSETQ. V dropped 4 bases and J dropped 2 bases, with 15 bases sitting between them. This CDR3 comprises 15 residues. As DNA, the CDR3 is TGCGCCAGCAGCGTTGGGTGGACGGCACAAGAGACCCAGTACTTC. Its protein is CASSVGWTAQETQYF.

This clone occurred once. The J gene is TRBJ2-7, the V gene TRBV6-5; D may be TRBD1 (5 bases). The V gene's germline CDR1 is MNHEY and CDR2 SVGAGI. Trimming removed 5 bases from V and 3 bases from J, with 11 bases in between. The length of the CDR3 is 13 residues. CDR3 sequence: CASSPTANYEQYF. The CDR3, as DNA: TGTGCCAGCAGTCCGACAGCTAACTACGAGCAGTACTTC.

The chain uses TRBV5-4 and TRBJ2-2; no clear D. Germline CDR1 SGHNT, CDR2 YYREEE (reference sequence). The V end lost 0 bases, the J end lost 8 bases, and 8 bases lay between the germline ends. The CDR3 length is 13 residues. The CDR3 reads CASSLALVGELFF. As DNA, the CDR3 is TGTGCCAGCAGCTTGGCACTGGTTGGGGAGCTGTTTTTT.

The genes are TRBV27 and TRBJ2-3; D remains ambiguous. The CDR3 is 15 amino acids. Trimming pared 4 bases from V and 0 bases from J, leaving 11 bases between. Germline V CDR1 and CDR2: MNHEY, SMNVEV (reference sequence). The CDR3 loop is CASSSVGFSTDTQYF. The CDR3 coding sequence is TGTGCCAGCAGTTCCGTGGGATTCAGCACAGATACGCAGTATTTT.

The chain uses TRBV27 and TRBJ2-7; TRBD2 matches at 9 bases. Trimming took 6 bases from V and 5 from J; bases not matched to a gene: 11. Germline V gives CDR1 MNHEY, CDR2 SMNVEV (reference sequence). CDR3 size: 15 residues. CDR3 nucleotide sequence: TGTGCCAGCAGAGCAGCCGGGACTAGCCCAGACGAGCAGTACTTC. Translating gives CASRAAGTSPDEQYF.

J is TRBJ2-7 and V is TRBV28; either TRBD1 or TRBD2 may fit D (6 bases each). This CDR3 has 14 amino acids. Germline V gene sequence: CDR1 MDHEN, CDR2 SYDVKM. Trimming took 4 bases from V and 2 from J, leaving 12 bases between them. The chain's CDR3 is CASSWGDITYEQYF. DNA for the CDR3: TGTGCCAGCAGTTGGGGGGACATAACCTACGAGCAGTACTTC.

The V gene is TRBV25-1, the J gene TRBJ2-5; D unresolved. The J call may be incorrect, as the DNA end agrees better with TRBJ2-7. CDR1 is MGHDK, CDR2 SYGVNS, per germline. The CDR3 extends over 12 amino acids. The CDR3 nucleotides are TGTGCCAGCACAGCCGGCACCTACGAGCAGTACTTC. It specifies CASTAGTYEQYF.

The chain employs TRBV27 and TRBJ1-2; D not resolved. V lost 3 bases, J lost 5 bases, and 10 bases lay in between. Germline values: CDR1 MNHEY, CDR2 SMNVEV (reference sequence). This CDR3 spans 13 amino acids. The CDR3 nucleotides are TGTGCCAGCAGTTTTGGGCCGTTTTATGGCTACACCTTC. This gives the protein CASSFGPFYGYTF.

The DNA of the CDR3 is TGTGCCAGCAGCCCATGGGGGAATGCTAATGAAAAACTGTTTTTT. It is translated as CASSPWGNANEKLFF. The V call is TRBV13, the J call TRBJ1-4; weak D call: TRBD1 (5 bases). Trimming removed 5 bases from V and 3 bases from J, with 13 bases in between. This CDR3 has 15 residues. The germline gives CDR1 PRHDT, CDR2 FYEKMQ (reference sequence).

The gene calls are TRBV2 and TRBJ2-7; D unclear. The V and J ends lost 6 bases and 0 bases respectively, with 21 bases between them. Per germline, CDR1 SNHLY and CDR2 FYNNEI. This CDR3 has 17 residues. In DNA form, the CDR3 reads TGTGCCAGCAGCTCTAGGTGGGGTCAGGAGAGCTCCTACGAGCAGTACTTC. It encodes CASSSRWGQESSYEQYF. Variable domain in full (rest from reference TRBV2 and TRBJ2-7): EPEVTQTPSHQVTQMGQEVILRCVPISNHLYFYWYRQILGQKVEFLVSFYNNEISEKSEIFDDQFSVERPDGSNFTLKIRSTKLEDSAMYFCASSSRWGQESSYEQYFGPGTRLTVT.

The V call is TRBV7-6, the J call TRBJ2-1, with D perhaps matching TRBD1 or TRBD2 (5 bases each). Germline CDR1 is SGHVS and CDR2 is FNYEAQ. V was clipped by 6 bases and J by 5 bases, with 8 bases between them. The CDR3 sequence is 12 residues long. The CDR3: CASSPGHNEQFF. CDR3 coding DNA: TGTGCCAGCAGTCCGGGGCACAATGAGCAGTTCTTC.

The chain combines TRBV6-1 with TRBJ1-5; 7 bases agree with TRBD1. Germline V gene sequence: CDR1 MNHNS, CDR2 SASEGT. V dropped 4 bases and J dropped 4; count of bases not matched to a gene: 7. This CDR3 is 15 amino acids long. The CDR3 region is CASSGTGVGNQPQHF. As DNA, the CDR3 is TGTGCCAGCAGTGGTACAGGGGTGGGGAATCAGCCCCAGCATTTT.

The gene calls are TRBV27 and TRBJ2-5; D gene ambiguous. The CDR3 has 13 amino acids. Germline CDR1 reads MNHEY; CDR2 reads SMNVEV (reference sequence). V was cut by 6 bases and J by 0 bases, with 8 bases left in between. The CDR3 region is CASRDLNQETQYF. The CDR3 DNA reads as TGTGCCAGCAGAGACCTAAACCAAGAGACCCAGTACTTC.

The chain recombines TRBV25-1 with TRBJ1-1; TRBD1 matches 7 bases. This CDR3 comprises 18 residues. Unmatched junction bases numbered 12, after V lost 2 bases and J lost 0 bases. Per the germline V gene, CDR1 is MGHDK and CDR2 is SYGVNS. The CDR3 protein is CASSEMGTAALMNTEAFF. The CDR3 nucleotides are TGTGCCAGCAGTGAAATGGGGACAGCCGCTCTCATGAACACTGAAGCTTTCTTT.

The rearrangement links TRBV27 to TRBJ2-7; 7 positions agree with TRBD1. Germline V gene lookup returns CDR1 MNHEY and CDR2 SMNVEV (reference sequence). The V and J ends lost 3 bases and 3 bases, in that order; junction bases with no gene match: 2. The CDR3 sequence is 13 residues long. The CDR3 reads CASSLGQFYEQYF. The CDR3 DNA is TGTGCCAGCAGTTTGGGACAGTTCTACGAGCAGTACTTC.

The chain combines TRBV11-1 with TRBJ2-1; no clear D. Germline values: CDR1 SGHAT, CDR2 FQDESV (reference sequence). Trimming pared 5 bases from V and 2 bases from J, leaving 19 bases between. This CDR3 contains 17 residues. The CDR3 sequence is CASSPFVYSDTYNEQFF. The DNA for the CDR3 is TGTGCCAGCAGCCCCTTCGTCTATTCCGATACCTACAATGAGCAGTTCTTC.

The chain combines TRBV7-8 with TRBJ2-1; D perhaps matches TRBD2 (5 bases). The CDR3 length is 16 residues. Germline V gives CDR1 SGHVS, CDR2 FQNEAQ. Trimming cost V 4 bases and J 0 bases, with 13 bases left between them. The CDR3 reads CASSSASSSSYNEQFF. The CDR3 region has the DNA TGTGCCAGCAGCTCAGCTAGCTCCAGCTCCTACAATGAGCAGTTCTTC.